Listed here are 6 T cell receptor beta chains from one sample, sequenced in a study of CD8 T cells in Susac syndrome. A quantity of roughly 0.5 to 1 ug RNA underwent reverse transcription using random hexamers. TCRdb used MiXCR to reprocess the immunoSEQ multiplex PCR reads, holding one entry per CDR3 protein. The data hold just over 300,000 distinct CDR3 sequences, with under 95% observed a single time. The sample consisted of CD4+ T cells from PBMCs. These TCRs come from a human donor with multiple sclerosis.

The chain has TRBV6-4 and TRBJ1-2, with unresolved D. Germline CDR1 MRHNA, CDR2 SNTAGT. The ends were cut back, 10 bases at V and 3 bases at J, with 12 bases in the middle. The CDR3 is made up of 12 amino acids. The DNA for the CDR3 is TGTGCCAACCGGACGGACGACTATGGCTACACCTTC. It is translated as CANRTDDYGYTF.

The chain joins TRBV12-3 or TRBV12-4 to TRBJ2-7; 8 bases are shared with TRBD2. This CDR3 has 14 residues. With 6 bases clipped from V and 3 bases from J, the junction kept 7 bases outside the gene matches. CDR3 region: CASRPGTRIYEQYF. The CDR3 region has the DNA TGTGCCAGCAGGCCCGGGACTAGGATCTACGAGCAGTACTTC.

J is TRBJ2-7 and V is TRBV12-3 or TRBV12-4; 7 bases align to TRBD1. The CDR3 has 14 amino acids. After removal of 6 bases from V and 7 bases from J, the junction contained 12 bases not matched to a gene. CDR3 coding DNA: TGTGCCAGCAGGCCACCGGGACAGACCGGTGAGCAGTACTTC. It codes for CASRPPGQTGEQYF.

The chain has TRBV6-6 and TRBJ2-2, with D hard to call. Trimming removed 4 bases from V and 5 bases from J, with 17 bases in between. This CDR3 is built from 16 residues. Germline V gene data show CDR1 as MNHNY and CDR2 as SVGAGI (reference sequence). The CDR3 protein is CASSSTPVGQTGELFF. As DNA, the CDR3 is TGTGCCAGCAGTTCCACCCCGGTAGGGCAAACCGGGGAGCTGTTTTTT.

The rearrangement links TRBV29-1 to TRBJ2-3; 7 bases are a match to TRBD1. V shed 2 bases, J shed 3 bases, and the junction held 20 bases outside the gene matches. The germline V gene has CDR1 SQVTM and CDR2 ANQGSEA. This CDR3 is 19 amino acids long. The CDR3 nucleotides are TGCAGCGTTGAACCACGTGAGATCGACAGGGTGAGGGGAACAGATACGCAGTATTTT. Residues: CSVEPREIDRVRGTDTQYF.

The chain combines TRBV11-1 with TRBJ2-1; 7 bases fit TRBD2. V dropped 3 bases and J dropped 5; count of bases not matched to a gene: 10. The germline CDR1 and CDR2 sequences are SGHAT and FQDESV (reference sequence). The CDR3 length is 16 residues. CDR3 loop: CASSFPRDYHNNEQFF. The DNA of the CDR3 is TGTGCCAGCAGCTTCCCGCGGGACTACCACAACAATGAGCAGTTCTTC. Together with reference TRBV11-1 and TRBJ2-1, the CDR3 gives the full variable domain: EAEVAQSPRYKITEKSQAVAFWCDPISGHATLYWYRQILGQGPELLVQFQDESVVDDSQLPKDRFSAERLKGVDSTLKIQPAELGDSAMYLCASSFPRDYHNNEQFFGPGTRLTVL.